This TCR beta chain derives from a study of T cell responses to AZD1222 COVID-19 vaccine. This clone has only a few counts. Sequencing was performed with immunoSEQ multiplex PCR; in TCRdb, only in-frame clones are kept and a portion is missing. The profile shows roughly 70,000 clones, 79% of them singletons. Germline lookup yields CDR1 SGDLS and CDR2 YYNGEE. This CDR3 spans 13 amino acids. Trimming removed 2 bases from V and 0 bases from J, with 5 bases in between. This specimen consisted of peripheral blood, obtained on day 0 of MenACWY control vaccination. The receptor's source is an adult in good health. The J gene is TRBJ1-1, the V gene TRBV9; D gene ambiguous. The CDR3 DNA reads TGTGCCAGCAGCGTTCAAGTGAACACTGAAGCTTTCTTT. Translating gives CASSVQVNTEAFF.